Listed below are T cell receptor beta chains from one sample, sequenced in a study of beta chain features in type 1 diabetes. Only in-frame clones appear in the TCRdb table, and some are missing; sequencing was by immunoSEQ multiplex PCR. In the table there are some 180,000 clones, about an eighth of which are singletons. Sequencing was carried out using central memory CD4+ T cells from blood. These TCRs come from a young woman in good health. The CDR3 runs from the conserved cysteine through the conserved F or W. D genes are given only for firm matches. Only part of the rows carry a size: once, few, many, or a class if the clone is expanded.

length	V	size	D	J	DNA	CDR3
17	TRBV14	few	TRBD2	TRBJ2-3	TGTGCCAGCAGCCAAGGGCCGGGACTAGCGGGGACAGATACGCAGTATTTT	CASSQGPGLAGTDTQYF
14	TRBV18	.	.	TRBJ1-5	TGTGCCAGCTCACCAGAACTAGGTAATCAGCCCCAGCATTTT	CASSPELGNQPQHF
15	TRBV5-1	.	TRBD1	TRBJ2-7	TGCGCCAGCAGCTTTTCGGCACAGGGGGTTTACGAGCAGTACTTC	CASSFSAQGVYEQYF
16	TRBV4-1	.	.	TRBJ1-5	TGCGCCAGCAGCCAGAGGGTATCGGGGGTGAATCAGCCCCAGCATTTT	CASSQRVSGVNQPQHF
18	TRBV5-1	.	TRBD2	TRBJ2-6	TGCGCCAGCAGCTTGCTAGCGGGGGGAAGCTCTGGGGCCAACGTCCTGACTTTC	CASSLLAGGSSGANVLTF
15	TRBV19	few	TRBD2	TRBJ2-1	TGTGCCAGTAGTATAGTGGGCGGGAGCGACAATGAGCAGTTCTTC	CASSIVGGSDNEQFF
15	TRBV5-1	few	TRBD1	TRBJ2-5	TGCGCCAGCAGCTTACGCTGGGACAGCCAAGAGACCCAGTACTTC	CASSLRWDSQETQYF
15	TRBV28	many	.	TRBJ1-4	TGTGCCAGCAGTTTGCAGACAGGAGGAGTCGAAAAACTGTTTTTT	CASSLQTGGVEKLFF
14	TRBV30	.	.	TRBJ1-2	TGTGCCTGGAGTCTCCGACAGATCTCCTATGGCTACACCTTC	CAWSLRQISYGYTF
15	TRBV14	.	TRBD1	TRBJ2-5	TGTGCCAGCAGCTCCGGGACAGGGGCACGGGAGACCCAGTACTTC	CASSSGTGARETQYF
13	TRBV30	few	.	TRBJ1-5	TGTGCCTGGGCTGGAGATAGCAATCAGCCCCAGCATTTT	CAWAGDSNQPQHF
16	TRBV28	.	TRBD2	TRBJ2-1	TGTGCCAGCAGTCCGATGACTAGCGGGGTGTACAATGAGCAGTTCTTC	CASSPMTSGVYNEQFF
14	TRBV30	many	TRBD2	TRBJ2-3	TGTGCCTGGGCTAGCGGGTTTAGCACAGATACGCAGTATTTT	CAWASGFSTDTQYF
15	TRBV6-1	.	.	TRBJ2-4	TGTGCCAGCAGTGAATCGGTGCTAGCCAAAAACATTCAGTACTTC	CASSESVLAKNIQYF
17	TRBV1	.	.	TRBJ2-1	TGCACCAGCAGCCAAGATCTAGGGGGAGGGCCGAGGAATGAGCAGTTCTTC	CTSSQDLGGGPRNEQFF
13	TRBV11-3	.	.	TRBJ1-1	TGTGCCAGCAGCCGCGACAGGAACACTGAAGCTTTCTTT	CASSRDRNTEAFF
16	TRBV5-1	.	TRBD1	TRBJ2-5	TGCGCCAGCAGCTTGGGGGGACAGGGGCCCCAAGAGACCCAGTACTTC	CASSLGGQGPQETQYF
14	TRBV30	.	.	TRBJ1-3	TGTGCCTGGAGTGTAACGGGGGGTGGAAACACCATATATTTT	CAWSVTGGGNTIYF
15	TRBV9	.	.	TRBJ1-5	TGTGCCAGCAGCGCGGGAGGGGATAGCAATCAGCCCCAGCATTTT	CASSAGGDSNQPQHF
16	TRBV28	.	.	TRBJ1-5	TGTGCCAGCAGTTTCCGGTACAGGGTTAGCAATCAGCCCCAGCATTTT	CASSFRYRVSNQPQHF
16	TRBV7-8	.	TRBD2	TRBJ2-1	TGTGCCAGCAGCTTAGTGGGGACTAGGATCTACAATGAGCAGTTCTTC	CASSLVGTRIYNEQFF
16	TRBV7-2	.	TRBD2	TRBJ2-3	TGTGCCAGCAGCCCCGGCGGCGGGAGGTTGGCAGATACGCAGTATTTT	CASSPGGGRLADTQYF
15	TRBV18	few	.	TRBJ2-7	TGTGCCAGCTCGCCAACAGAGTCGAACTCCTACGAGCAGTACTTC	CASSPTESNSYEQYF
15	TRBV28	.	.	TRBJ1-5	TGTGCCAGCAGTTTAATCGGCAGGGGAGATCAGCCCCAGCATTTT	CASSLIGRGDQPQHF
13	TRBV30	few	.	TRBJ1-4	TGTGCCAGGGAGGAGGCAGCTAATGAAAAACTGTTTTTT	CAREEAANEKLFF
14	TRBV29-1	.	TRBD1	TRBJ1-5	TGCAGCGTGGCTACAGGGGTTCGCGCGCAGCCCCAGCATTTT	CSVATGVRAQPQHF
13	TRBV29-1	many	TRBD1	TRBJ1-1	TGCAGCGTCTACAGGGGCTTGAACACTGAAGCTTTCTTT	CSVYRGLNTEAFF
14	TRBV6-1	few	.	TRBJ2-7	TGTGCCAGCAGTGACAGATTTTCAGCCTACGAGCAGTACTTC	CASSDRFSAYEQYF
11	TRBV20-1	.	.	TRBJ2-7	TGCAGTGCTAAACTCCCAATCGAGCAGTACTTC	CSAKLPIEQYF
14	TRBV5-1	few	.	TRBJ2-6	TGCGCCAGCTGCCGTATGAGTGGGGCCAACGTCCTGACTTTC	CASCRMSGANVLTF
15	TRBV30	few	TRBD1	TRBJ2-7	TGTGCCTGGAGGGAAGGACAGGGGACTTCCTACGAGCAGTACTTC	CAWREGQGTSYEQYF
15	TRBV28	few	.	TRBJ2-6	TGTGCCAGCAACCTTCAGGCGTCTGGGGCCAACGTCCTGACTTTC	CASNLQASGANVLTF
13	TRBV30	few	.	TRBJ2-7	TGTGCCTGGAGTCGGGGGATAGCCTACGAGCAGTACTTC	CAWSRGIAYEQYF
16	TRBV11-2	.	.	TRBJ2-1	TGTGCCAGCAGCCCGAGCGGGCCGAATCCCACCAATGAGCAGTTCTTC	CASSPSGPNPTNEQFF
13	TRBV29-1	.	TRBD1	TRBJ1-1	TGCAGCGTCCAAGGGACAGGGAACACTGAAGCTTTCTTT	CSVQGTGNTEAFF
14	TRBV23-1	.	.	TRBJ2-7	TGCGCCATTTTTACGACAGGAAACTCCTACGAGCAGTACTTC	CAIFTTGNSYEQYF
13	TRBV29-1	.	.	TRBJ1-1	TGCAGCGTTGCTGGGGCGGTTTACACTGAAGCTTTCTTT	CSVAGAVYTEAFF
14	TRBV2	many	.	TRBJ2-3	TGTGCCAGCAGTGTGCAGGACACGAAGGATACGCAGTATTTT	CASSVQDTKDTQYF
15	TRBV5-4	few	.	TRBJ2-7	TGTGCCAGCAGCGCGCGTAATGGACTCGACTACGAGCAGTACTTC	CASSARNGLDYEQYF
13	TRBV27	few	.	TRBJ1-2	TGTGCCAGCGGGCTGGGCAGGCTATATGGCTACACCTTC	CASGLGRLYGYTF
13	TRBV25-1	few	.	TRBJ2-7	TGTGCCAGCAGTGAAGTTAGCGGCCACGAGCAGTACTTC	CASSEVSGHEQYF